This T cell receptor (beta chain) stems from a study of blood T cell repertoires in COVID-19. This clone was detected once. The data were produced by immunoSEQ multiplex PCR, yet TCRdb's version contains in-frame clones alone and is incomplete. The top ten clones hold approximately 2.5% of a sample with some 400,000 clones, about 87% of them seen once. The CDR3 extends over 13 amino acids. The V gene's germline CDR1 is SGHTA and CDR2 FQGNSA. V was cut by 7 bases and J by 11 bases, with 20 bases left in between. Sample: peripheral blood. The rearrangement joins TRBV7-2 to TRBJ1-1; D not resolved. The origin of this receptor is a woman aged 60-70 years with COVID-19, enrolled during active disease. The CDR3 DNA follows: TGTGCCAGCACCATCAGAGGGCTCCTCGGGGCTTTCTTT. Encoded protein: CASTIRGLLGAFF.